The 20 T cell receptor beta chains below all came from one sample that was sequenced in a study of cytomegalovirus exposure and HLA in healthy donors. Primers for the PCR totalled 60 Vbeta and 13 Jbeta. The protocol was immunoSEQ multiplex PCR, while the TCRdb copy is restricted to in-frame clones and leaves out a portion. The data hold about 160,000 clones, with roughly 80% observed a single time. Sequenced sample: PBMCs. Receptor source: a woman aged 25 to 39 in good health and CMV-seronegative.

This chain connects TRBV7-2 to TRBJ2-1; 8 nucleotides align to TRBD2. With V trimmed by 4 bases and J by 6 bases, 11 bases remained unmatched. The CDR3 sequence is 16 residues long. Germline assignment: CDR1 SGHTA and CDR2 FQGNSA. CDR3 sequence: CASSSNPGGAGNEQFF. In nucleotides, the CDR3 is TGTGCCAGCAGCTCGAACCCCGGGGGGGCCGGCAATGAGCAGTTCTTC.

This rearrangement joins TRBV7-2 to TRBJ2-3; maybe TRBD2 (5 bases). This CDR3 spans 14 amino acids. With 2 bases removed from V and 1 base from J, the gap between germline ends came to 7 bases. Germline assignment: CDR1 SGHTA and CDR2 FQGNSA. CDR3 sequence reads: CASSLKGGTDTQYF. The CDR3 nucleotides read TGTGCCAGCAGCTTAAAGGGAGGCACAGATACGCAGTATTTT.

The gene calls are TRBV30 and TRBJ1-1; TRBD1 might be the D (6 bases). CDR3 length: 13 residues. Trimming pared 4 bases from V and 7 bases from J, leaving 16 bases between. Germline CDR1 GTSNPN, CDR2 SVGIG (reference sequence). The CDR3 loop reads CAWTREGGIEAFF. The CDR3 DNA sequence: TGTGCCTGGACCCGAGAGGGGGGGATTGAAGCTTTCTTT.

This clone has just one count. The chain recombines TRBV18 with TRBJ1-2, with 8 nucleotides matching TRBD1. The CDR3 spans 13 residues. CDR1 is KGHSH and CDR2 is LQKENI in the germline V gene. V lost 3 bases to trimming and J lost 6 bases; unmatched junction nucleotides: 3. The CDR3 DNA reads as TGTGCCAGCTCACCGACAGGGGTAAATGGCTACACCTTC. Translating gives CASSPTGVNGYTF.

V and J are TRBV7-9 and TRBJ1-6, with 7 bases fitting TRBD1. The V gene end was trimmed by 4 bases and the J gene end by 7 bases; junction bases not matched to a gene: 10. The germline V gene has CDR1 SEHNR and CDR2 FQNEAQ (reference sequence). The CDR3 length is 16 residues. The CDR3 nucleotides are TGTGCCAGCAGCTCCTCTAGACAGGGAAGGAATTCACCCCTCCACTTT. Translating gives CASSSSRQGRNSPLHF.

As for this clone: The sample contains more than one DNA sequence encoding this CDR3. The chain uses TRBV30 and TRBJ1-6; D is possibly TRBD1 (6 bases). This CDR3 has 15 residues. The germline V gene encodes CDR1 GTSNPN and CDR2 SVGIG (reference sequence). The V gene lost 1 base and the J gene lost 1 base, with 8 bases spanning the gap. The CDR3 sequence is CAWSDGQSYNSPLHF. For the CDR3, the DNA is TGTGCCTGGAGTGATGGACAGTCCTATAATTCACCCCTCCACTTT. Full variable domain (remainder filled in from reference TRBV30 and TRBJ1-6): SQTIHQWPATLVQPVGSPLSLECTVEGTSNPNLYWYRQAAGRGLQLLFYSVGIGQISSEVPQNLSASRPQDRQFILSSKKLLLSDSGFYLCAWSDGQSYNSPLHFGNGTRLTVT.

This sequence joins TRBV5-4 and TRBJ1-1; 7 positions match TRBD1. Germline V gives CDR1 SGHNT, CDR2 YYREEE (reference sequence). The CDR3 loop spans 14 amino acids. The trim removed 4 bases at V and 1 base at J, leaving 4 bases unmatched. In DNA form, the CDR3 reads TGTGCCAGCAGCCGGGACAGCCCGAACACTGAAGCTTTCTTT. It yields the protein CASSRDSPNTEAFF. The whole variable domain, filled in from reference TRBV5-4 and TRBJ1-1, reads ETGVTQSPTHLIKTRGQQVTLRCSSQSGHNTVSWYQQALGQGPQFIFQYYREEENGRGNFPPRFSGLQFPNYSSELNVNALELDDSALYLCASSRDSPNTEAFFGQGTRLTVV.

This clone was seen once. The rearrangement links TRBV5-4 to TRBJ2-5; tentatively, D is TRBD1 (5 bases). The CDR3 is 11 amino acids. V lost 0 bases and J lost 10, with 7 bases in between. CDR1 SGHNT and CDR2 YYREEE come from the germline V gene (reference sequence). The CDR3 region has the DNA TGTGCCAGCAGCTTGGGACAGTACCAGTACTTC. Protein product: CASSLGQYQYF.

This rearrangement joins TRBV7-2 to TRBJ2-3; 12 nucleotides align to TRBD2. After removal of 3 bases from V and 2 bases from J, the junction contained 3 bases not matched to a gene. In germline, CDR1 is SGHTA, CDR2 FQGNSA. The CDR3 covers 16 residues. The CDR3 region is CASSLGTSGSTDTQYF. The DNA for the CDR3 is TGTGCCAGCAGCTTGGGGACTAGCGGGTCCACAGATACGCAGTATTTT.

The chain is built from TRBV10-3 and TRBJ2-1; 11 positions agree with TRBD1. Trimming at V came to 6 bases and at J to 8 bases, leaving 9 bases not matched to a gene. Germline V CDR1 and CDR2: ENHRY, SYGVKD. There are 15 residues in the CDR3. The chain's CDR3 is CAIRAGTGGSDEQFF. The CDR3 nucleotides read TGTGCCATCAGAGCCGGGACAGGGGGGTCTGATGAGCAGTTCTTC.

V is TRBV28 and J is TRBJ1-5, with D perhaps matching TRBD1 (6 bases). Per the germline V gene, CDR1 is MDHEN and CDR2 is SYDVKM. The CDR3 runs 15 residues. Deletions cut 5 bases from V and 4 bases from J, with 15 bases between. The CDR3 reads CASSGLGGRNQPQHF. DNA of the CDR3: TGTGCCAGCAGTGGATTAGGGGGAAGGAATCAGCCCCAGCATTTT.

For the CDR3, the DNA is TGCGCCAGCAGCCCCAACAGTGACAGGGACTATGGCTACACCTTC. Protein sequence: CASSPNSDRDYGYTF. The rearrangement links TRBV5-1 to TRBJ1-2, with 7 bases aligning to TRBD1. The germline gives CDR1 SGHRS, CDR2 YFSETQ. With V trimmed by 4 bases and J by 3 bases, 9 bases remained unmatched. This CDR3 is built from 15 residues.

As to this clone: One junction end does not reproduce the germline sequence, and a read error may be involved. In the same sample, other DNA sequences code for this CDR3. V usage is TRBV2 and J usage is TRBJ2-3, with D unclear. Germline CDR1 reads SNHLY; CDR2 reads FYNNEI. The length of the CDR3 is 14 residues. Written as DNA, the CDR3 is TGCGCCAGCAGTCCGGCACAGCCTCCGAATACGCAGTATTTT. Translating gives CASSPAQPPNTQYF.

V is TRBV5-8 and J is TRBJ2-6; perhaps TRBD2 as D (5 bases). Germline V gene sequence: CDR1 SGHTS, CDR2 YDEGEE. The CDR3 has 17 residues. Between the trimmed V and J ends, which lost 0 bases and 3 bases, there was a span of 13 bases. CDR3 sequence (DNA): TGTGCCAGCAGCTTGGGGGAGCAGTCGAGTGGGGCCAACGTCCTGACTTTC. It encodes CASSLGEQSSGANVLTF.

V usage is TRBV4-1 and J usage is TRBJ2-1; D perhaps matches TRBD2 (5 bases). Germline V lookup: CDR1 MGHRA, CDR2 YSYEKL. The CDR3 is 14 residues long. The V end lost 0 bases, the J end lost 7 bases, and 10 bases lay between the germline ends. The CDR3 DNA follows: TGCGCCAGCAGCCAAGATCCCGGGAAGAATGAGCAGTTCTTC. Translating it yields CASSQDPGKNEQFF.

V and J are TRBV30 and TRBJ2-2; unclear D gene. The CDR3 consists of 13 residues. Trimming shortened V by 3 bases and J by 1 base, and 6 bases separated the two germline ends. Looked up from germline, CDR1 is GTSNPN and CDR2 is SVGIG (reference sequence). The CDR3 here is CAWSRQNTGELFF. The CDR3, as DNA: TGTGCCTGGAGCAGACAGAACACCGGGGAGCTGTTTTTT.

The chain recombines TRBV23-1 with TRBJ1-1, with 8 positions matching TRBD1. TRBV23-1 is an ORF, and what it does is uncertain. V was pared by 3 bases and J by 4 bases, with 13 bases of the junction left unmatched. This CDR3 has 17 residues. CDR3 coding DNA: TGCGCCAGCAGTCACCCTAGAGGACAGGGCTGGAGCACTGAAGCTTTCTTT. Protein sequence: CASSHPRGQGWSTEAFF.

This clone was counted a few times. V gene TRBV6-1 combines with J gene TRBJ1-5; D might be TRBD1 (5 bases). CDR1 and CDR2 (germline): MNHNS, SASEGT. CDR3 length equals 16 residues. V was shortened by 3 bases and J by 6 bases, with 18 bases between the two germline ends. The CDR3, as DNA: TGTGCCAGCAGTGAGGGCCAGGGCCCTGGGGTTCAGCCCCAGCATTTT. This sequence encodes CASSEGQGPGVQPQHF.

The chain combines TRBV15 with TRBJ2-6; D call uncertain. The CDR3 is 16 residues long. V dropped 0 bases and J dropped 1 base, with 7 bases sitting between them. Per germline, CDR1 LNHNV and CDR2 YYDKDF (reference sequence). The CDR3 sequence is CATSRDLRSGANVLTF. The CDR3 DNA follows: TGTGCCACCAGCAGAGATCTCAGATCTGGGGCCAACGTCCTGACTTTC. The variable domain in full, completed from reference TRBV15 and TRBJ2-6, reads DAMVIQNPRYQVTQFGKPVTLSCSQTLNHNVMYWYQQKSSQAPKLLFHYYDKDFNNEADTPDNFQSRRPNTSFCFLDIRSPGLGDTAMYLCATSRDLRSGANVLTFGAGSRLTVL.

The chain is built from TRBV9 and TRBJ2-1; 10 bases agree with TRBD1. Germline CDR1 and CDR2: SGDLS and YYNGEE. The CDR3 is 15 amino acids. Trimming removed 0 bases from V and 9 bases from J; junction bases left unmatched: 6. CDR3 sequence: CASSVGDRGIGEQFF. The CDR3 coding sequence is TGTGCCAGCAGCGTAGGGGACAGGGGCATCGGTGAGCAGTTCTTC.